The 22 T cell receptor beta chains below come from one sample, sequenced in a study of T cell responses to AZD1222 COVID-19 vaccine (dated by TCRdb to the early 2020s). The library relied on the immunoSEQ multiplex PCR assay. The table was pulled from immuneACCESS by TCRdb, which kept in-frame rearrangements only. Such tables lose some clones; where checked, under half of the loss comes from unresolved V genes, and the rest has no known cause. For this sample the table gives approximately 100,000 clones, of which 85% to 90% were detected only once. The ten largest make up approximately 2.6% of the sample. The sample's time point label is to be understood as: baseline before first vaccination. The treatment or condition label for this specimen denotes: meningococcal conjugate vaccine given as trial control. The sequenced sample was peripheral blood, obtained on day 0 of MenACWY control vaccination. These receptors originate from an adult in good health.

The chain links TRBV19 to TRBJ2-1; D tentatively fits TRBD1 or TRBD2 (5 bases each). V was shortened by 5 bases and J by 15 bases, with 26 bases between the two germline ends. The CDR3 is 15 residues long. CDR1 is LNHDA, CDR2 SQIVND, per germline (reference sequence). The CDR3 nucleotides read TGTGCCAGTAGTCCCGGACCTTCCCGCTCCATCGGGGCGTTCTTC. This codes for CASSPGPSRSIGAFF.

This clone was detected once. The chain carries TRBV5-1 and TRBJ1-3; D gene unclear. This CDR3 region has 16 residues. Trimming pared 4 bases from V and 4 bases from J, leaving 18 bases between. From germline, CDR1 is SGHRS and CDR2 YFSETQ. The CDR3 region is CASSLTPAGFGNTIYF. Here the CDR3 DNA reads TGCGCCAGCAGCCTAACCCCCGCGGGATTCGGAAACACCATATATTTT. The whole variable domain, filled in from reference TRBV5-1 and TRBJ1-3, reads KAGVTQTPRYLIKTRGQQVTLSCSPISGHRSVSWYQQTPGQGLQFLFEYFSETQRNKGNFPGRFSGRQFSNSRSEMNVSTLELGDSALYLCASSLTPAGFGNTIYFGEGSWLTVV.

The chain combines TRBV27 with TRBJ2-7; TRBD2 aligns across 10 bases. In germline, CDR1 is MNHEY, CDR2 SMNVEV (reference sequence). The CDR3 is 15 amino acids. J gave up 3 bases and V 7 bases, and 9 bases lay outside the gene matches. CDR3 DNA sequence: TGTGCCAGCAACCGGGCTGGACTAGCGGTCTACGAGCAGTACTTC. Translation: CASNRAGLAVYEQYF.

The chain employs TRBV4-3 and TRBJ1-4; no clear D gene. The length of the CDR3 is 13 residues. The germline V and J ends were trimmed by 4 bases and 5 bases, with 8 bases remaining between them. Germline assignment: CDR1 LGHNA and CDR2 YSLEER. The CDR3 nucleotides are TGCGCCAGCAGCCTGGGCAGCAATGAAAAACTGTTTTTT. Translation: CASSLGSNEKLFF.

This chain uses TRBV5-8 with TRBJ1-1; TRBD1 matches at 8 bases. Looked up from germline, CDR1 is SGHTS and CDR2 is YDEGEE. V was pared by 3 bases and J by 2 bases, with 9 bases of the junction left unmatched. There are 16 residues in the CDR3. CDR3 residues: CASSSQGETLNTEAFF. The CDR3 DNA reads TGTGCCAGCAGCTCACAGGGGGAAACACTAAACACTGAAGCTTTCTTT.

This clone was observed a single time. V is TRBV10-1 and J is TRBJ2-5; D gene uncertain. The CDR3 covers 10 residues. Deletions cut 6 bases from V and 2 bases from J, with 1 base between. Germline CDR1 WNHNN, CDR2 SYGVQD (reference sequence). As DNA, the CDR3 is TGCGCCAGCAGACAAGAGACCCAGTACTTC. Protein: CASRQETQYF.

The chain has TRBV19 and TRBJ2-3, with 10 positions matching TRBD1. CDR3 size: 17 residues. Trimming at V came to 5 bases and at J to 5 bases, leaving 13 bases not matched to a gene. Germline lookup yields CDR1 LNHDA and CDR2 SQIVND (reference sequence). The CDR3 bases are TGTGCCAGTAGTCCCCCCACCGGGACAGGGGAGGGAGATACGCAGTATTTT. Translating gives CASSPPTGTGEGDTQYF.

V gene TRBV18 combines with J gene TRBJ1-3, with D tentatively TRBD1 (5 bases). V lost 3 bases to trimming and J lost 7 bases, with 16 bases between them. Germline V gene data show CDR1 as KGHSH and CDR2 as LQKENI. The CDR3 runs 15 residues. This CDR3 reads CASSPRRGDGNTIYF. For the CDR3, the DNA is TGTGCCAGCTCACCGCGGAGGGGAGATGGTAACACCATATATTTT.

V and J are TRBV5-1 and TRBJ2-1, with 11 bases lining up with TRBD1. The junction had 15 bases not matched to a gene; V was cut back by 5 bases and J by 2 bases. Germline lookup yields CDR1 SGHRS and CDR2 YFSETQ. This CDR3 has 19 residues. CDR3 bases: TGCGCCAGCAGTCTGCCACCATTGTGGGACAGGGGGGCCTACAATGAGCAGTTCTTC. The encoded protein is CASSLPPLWDRGAYNEQFF.

The chain has TRBV11-3 and TRBJ2-7; 8 positions match TRBD2. The CDR3 spans 16 residues. In germline, CDR1 is SGHNT, CDR2 YENEEA. J was trimmed by 0 bases and V by 5 bases; bases with no gene match: 9. This CDR3 reads CASSPRWAGGSYEQYF. The DNA of the CDR3 is TGTGCCAGCAGCCCTAGATGGGCGGGGGGCTCCTACGAGCAGTACTTC. Full variable domain (outside the CDR3, taken from reference TRBV11-3 and TRBJ2-7): EAGVVQSPRYKIIEKKQPVAFWCNPISGHNTLYWYLQNLGQGPELLIRYENEEAVDDSQLPKDRFSAERLKGVDSTLKIQPAELGDSAVYLCASSPRWAGGSYEQYFGPGTRLTVT.

The genes are TRBV7-9 and TRBJ2-7; 8 bases agree with TRBD1. Trimming cost V 2 bases and J 12 bases; bases outside gene matches: 18. This CDR3 spans 16 amino acids. CDR1 SEHNR and CDR2 FQNEAQ come from the germline V gene (reference sequence). This CDR3 is CASSLISGTGLAHTYF. The CDR3 nucleotides are TGTGCCAGCAGCTTAATCTCCGGGACAGGACTCGCCCATACGTACTTC. The entire variable domain, with the rest obtained from reference TRBV7-9 and TRBJ2-7, is as follows: DTGVSQNPRHKITKRGQNVTFRCDPISEHNRLYWYRQTLGQGPEFLTYFQNEAQLEKSRLLSDRFSAERPKGSFSTLEIQRTEQGDSAMYLCASSLISGTGLAHTYFGPGTRLTVT.

The genes are TRBV7-2 and TRBJ1-2; TRBD1 agrees at 7 bases. Trimming took 7 bases from V and 4 from J; bases not matched to a gene: 6. In germline, CDR1 is SGHTA, CDR2 FQGNSA. The CDR3 length is 13 residues. Written as DNA, the CDR3 is TGTGCCAGCAAGAGCAGGGGGAGCTATGGCTACACCTTC. Its translation: CASKSRGSYGYTF.

This sequence joins TRBV7-9 and TRBJ1-4, with D possibly TRBD1 on 6 matching bases. Trimming cost V 3 bases and J 7 bases, with 15 bases left between them. This CDR3 contains 15 residues. CDR1 is SEHNR and CDR2 is FQNEAQ in the germline V gene (reference sequence). Here the CDR3 reads CASSFLGGGSEKLFF. The CDR3 DNA sequence: TGTGCCAGCAGCTTTCTAGGAGGGGGTAGTGAAAAACTGTTTTTT.

This chain links TRBV6-5 with TRBJ1-2; 8 nucleotides align to TRBD1. The CDR3 loop spans 15 amino acids. The germline CDR1 and CDR2 sequences are MNHEY and SVGAGI. V lost 6 bases to trimming and J lost 9 bases; unmatched junction nucleotides: 15. DNA for the CDR3: TGTGCCAGCAGCCGCGGGGCAGGGGGCTTCTTTCGCTACACCTTC. It specifies CASSRGAGGFFRYTF.

The V call is TRBV7-8, the J call TRBJ1-4; TRBD1 matches at 10 bases. CDR3 length: 14 amino acids. Germline values: CDR1 SGHVS, CDR2 FQNEAQ. The trim removed 5 bases at V and 5 bases at J, leaving 2 bases unmatched. As DNA, the CDR3 is TGTGCCAGCAGCCTGACAGGGGGCAATGAAAAACTGTTTTTT. Translated, it gives CASSLTGGNEKLFF.

The chain combines TRBV11-3 with TRBJ2-5, with D maybe TRBD2 (6 bases). This CDR3 contains 14 residues. V lost 6 bases, J lost 5 bases, and 16 bases lay in between. The germline gives CDR1 SGHNT, CDR2 YENEEA. CDR3 DNA sequence: TGTGCCAGCAGGGCGGGGACGGCTGTGGAGACCCAGTACTTC. Its protein is CASRAGTAVETQYF.

This chain links TRBV5-4 with TRBJ2-3; D uncertain. Trimming took 0 bases from V and 5 from J, leaving 7 bases between them. CDR1 and CDR2 (germline): SGHNT, YYREEE (reference sequence). This CDR3 region has 13 residues. In DNA, the CDR3 is TGTGCCAGCAGCTTGGAGCCTCGAGATACGCAGTATTTT. This translates into CASSLEPRDTQYF.

This sequence joins TRBV6-2 or TRBV6-3 and TRBJ1-1, with D hard to call. Germline V gives CDR1 MNHEY, CDR2 SVGEGT. The CDR3 has 14 residues. V was trimmed by 6 bases and J by 4 bases, leaving 15 bases between them. CDR3 in amino acids: CASSLNPGLTEAFF. The CDR3 DNA reads as TGTGCCAGCAGCTTAAATCCGGGTCTCACTGAAGCTTTCTTT.

The gene calls are TRBV6-2 or TRBV6-3 and TRBJ2-7; 10 nucleotides agree with TRBD1. Germline V gene data show CDR1 as MNHEY and CDR2 as SVGEGT. The CDR3 sequence is 15 residues long. V shed 6 bases, J shed 2 bases, and the junction held 7 bases outside the gene matches. CDR3 protein: CASSFSGTGAYEQYF. The CDR3, as DNA: TGTGCCAGCAGCTTCTCCGGGACAGGGGCCTACGAGCAGTACTTC.

V usage is TRBV19 and J usage is TRBJ2-7, with D uncertain. The CDR3 runs to 14 residues. Trimming took 7 bases from V and 6 from J, leaving 19 bases between them. Looked up from germline, CDR1 is LNHDA and CDR2 is SQIVND (reference sequence). CDR3 DNA: TGTGCCAGTACCCCGGACCGGTCTTTAAGCGAGCAGTACTTC. Its translation is CASTPDRSLSEQYF.

The chain recombines TRBV6-5 with TRBJ2-3, with D hard to call. The CDR3 extends over 11 amino acids. Germline lookup yields CDR1 MNHEY and CDR2 SVGAGI. Trimming took off 5 bases at V and 4 bases at J, with 4 bases between the two ends. Here the CDR3 DNA reads TGTGCCAGCAGTCAATCAGATACGCAGTATTTT. Amino acid sequence: CASSQSDTQYF.

The chain recombines TRBV6-6 with TRBJ1-2; tentatively, D is TRBD1 (5 bases). The CDR3 loop spans 12 amino acids. The germline V gene has CDR1 MNHNY and CDR2 SVGAGI (reference sequence). V gave up 7 bases and J gave up 7 bases, with 13 bases separating them. The CDR3 DNA follows: TGTGCCAGCACTCCGACAGTAGGTGGCTACACCTTC. It yields the protein CASTPTVGGYTF.